The 30 T cell receptor beta chains given below trace back to one sample, sequenced in a study of graft-versus-host responses after intestinal transplantation. Profiled with immunoSEQ multiplex PCR; TCRdb holds only in-frame clones, not every one. Among some 39,000 clones listed, roughly 89% were seen once. The sample was PBMCs, taken approximately 270 days after transplant. These receptor sequences come from a human patient who received an intestinal transplant, so some T cells may come from the graft donor.

This chain links TRBV9 with TRBJ1-1; D may be TRBD1 (5 bases). CDR3 length: 13 amino acids. In germline, CDR1 is SGDLS, CDR2 YYNGEE. Trimming shortened V by 4 bases and J by 6 bases, and 13 bases separated the two germline ends. CDR3 DNA: TGTGCCAGCAGCTCGAGGGGTTTCTCTGAAGCTTTCTTT. This sequence encodes CASSSRGFSEAFF.

The V gene is TRBV6-5, the J gene TRBJ2-3; D is unclear. V was shortened by 5 bases and J by 6 bases, with 12 bases between the two germline ends. The CDR3 has 13 residues. CDR1 MNHEY and CDR2 SVGAGI come from the germline V gene. The CDR3 here is CASSDICGDTQYF. In DNA, the CDR3 is TGTGCCAGCAGTGATATCTGTGGGGATACGCAGTATTTT.

The rearrangement links TRBV2 to TRBJ1-2; D is perhaps TRBD1 (6 bases). The CDR3 loop spans 19 amino acids. Germline V gene sequence: CDR1 SNHLY, CDR2 FYNNEI. With 2 bases removed from V and 2 bases from J, the gap between germline ends came to 24 bases. DNA for the CDR3: TGTGCCAGCAGTGAAAAGGGTGGCTGGGGGGCGCTCTCGAACTATGGCTACACCTTC. Translated, it gives CASSEKGGWGALSNYGYTF.

The chain has TRBV6-4 and TRBJ1-6, with TRBD1 as a possible D gene (5 bases). The CDR3 covers 14 residues. V gave up 2 bases and J gave up 7 bases, with 9 bases separating them. Per the germline V gene, CDR1 is MRHNA and CDR2 is SNTAGT. The CDR3 DNA sequence: TGTGCCAGCAGTGACAGGGGCGAGAATTCACCCCTCCACTTT. It encodes CASSDRGENSPLHF.

In the case of this clone: Other DNA sequences in this sample translate to the same CDR3. This chain uses TRBV6-1 with TRBJ1-5; no clear D. Trimming shortened V by 2 bases and J by 6 bases, and 5 bases separated the two germline ends. The CDR3 runs 12 residues. CDR1 and CDR2 (germline): MNHNS, SASEGT. This CDR3 is CASSEMGQPQHF. CDR3 in DNA: TGTGCCAGCAGTGAAATGGGTCAGCCCCAGCATTTT.

This clone was seen a few times. V usage is TRBV7-6 and J usage is TRBJ1-3; no definite D call. V lost 3 bases and J 0 bases, leaving 9 bases between the germline ends. CDR1 is SGHVS, CDR2 FNYEAQ, per germline. The CDR3 extends over 15 amino acids. CDR3 residues: CASSFGGPSGNTIYF. In DNA form, the CDR3 reads TGTGCCAGCAGCTTCGGAGGACCCTCTGGAAACACCATATATTTT. Based on the CDR3 plus reference TRBV7-6 and TRBJ1-3, the full variable domain is GAGVSQSPRYKVTKRGQDVALRCDPISGHVSLYWYRQALGQGPEFLTYFNYEAQQDKSGLPNDRFSAERPEGSISTLTIQRTEQRDSAMYRCASSFGGPSGNTIYFGEGSWLTVV.

V is TRBV19 and J is TRBJ2-1, with 8 bases aligning to TRBD1. The CDR3 is 16 residues long. Germline CDR1 reads LNHDA; CDR2 reads SQIVND (reference sequence). The V gene end was trimmed by 0 bases and the J gene end by 4 bases; junction bases not matched to a gene: 5. CDR3 coding DNA: TGTGCCAGTAGTATAGATCGGACAGGGCCTTACAATGAGCAGTTCTTC. It encodes CASSIDRTGPYNEQFF.

This clone was seen a single time. V usage is TRBV21-1 and J usage is TRBJ1-4; TRBD1 reflects the table's D call only, with no check against the DNA. TRBV21-1 is deemed a pseudogene. The CDR3 consists of 18 residues. CDR3: CASSITDRGLSTNEKLFF. CDR3 DNA: TGTGCCAGCAGCATAACTGACAGGGGGTTATCAACTAATGAAAAACTGTTTTTT.

The table lists this clone with a count of one. The chain couples TRBV20-1 to TRBJ2-5; D not resolved. The DNA end is a closer match to TRBJ2-7, so the J assignment may be wrong. From germline, CDR1 is DFQATT and CDR2 SNEGSKA (reference sequence). This CDR3 is 9 amino acids long. Here the CDR3 DNA reads TGCAGTGTCTCGTCCGAGCAGTACTTC. Residues: CSVSSEQYF.

V is TRBV5-4 and J is TRBJ2-7; 10 positions match TRBD1. The V and J ends lost 2 bases and 0 bases, in that order; junction bases with no gene match: 5. The CDR3 runs 16 residues. The germline V gene has CDR1 SGHNT and CDR2 YYREEE (reference sequence). CDR3 residues: CASSFMGQGTSYEQYF. As DNA, the CDR3 is TGTGCCAGCAGCTTTATGGGACAGGGGACCTCCTACGAGCAGTACTTC.

This chain connects TRBV9 to TRBJ1-2; 8 nucleotides align to TRBD1. In germline, CDR1 is SGDLS, CDR2 YYNGEE. The J segment lost 8 bases and the V segment lost 4 bases, leaving 13 bases of the junction unmatched. The CDR3 has 15 residues. CDR3 sequence reads: CASSPPGQGVVGYTF. Written as DNA, the CDR3 is TGTGCCAGCAGCCCCCCCGGACAGGGCGTGGTGGGCTACACCTTC.

The V gene is TRBV2, the J gene TRBJ2-5, with 9 bases lining up with TRBD2. This CDR3 spans 15 amino acids. CDR1 is SNHLY, CDR2 FYNNEI, per germline. V lost 1 base to trimming and J lost 5 bases; unmatched junction nucleotides: 5. CDR3 bases: TGTGCCAGCAGTGAAGAGCGGGGGGTTTGGGAGACCCAGTACTTC. This encodes CASSEERGVWETQYF.

This chain uses TRBV15 with TRBJ1-4; no firm D call. This CDR3 is built from 17 residues. Germline V gene lookup returns CDR1 LNHNV and CDR2 YYDKDF (reference sequence). V lost 1 base, J lost 4 bases, and 16 bases lay in between. In nucleotides, the CDR3 is TGTGCCACCAGCAGAGCTCCAGTCACGCTCGTTAATGAAAAACTGTTTTTT. Translated: CATSRAPVTLVNEKLFF.

This chain links TRBV5-1 with TRBJ2-5; D unresolved. This CDR3 contains 13 residues. Germline assignment: CDR1 SGHRS and CDR2 YFSETQ. Trimming cost V 0 bases and J 0 bases, with 3 bases left between them. CDR3 region: CASSLEHQETQYF. In DNA, the CDR3 is TGCGCCAGCAGCTTGGAGCACCAAGAGACCCAGTACTTC.

This sequence joins TRBV5-1 and TRBJ2-7; D unclear. CDR1 and CDR2 (germline): SGHRS, YFSETQ. The V gene lost 5 bases and the J gene lost 0 bases, with 12 bases spanning the gap. The length of the CDR3 is 14 residues. The CDR3, as DNA: TGCGCCAGCAGACAACAAACAAGCTCCTACGAGCAGTACTTC. Residues: CASRQQTSSYEQYF.

The gene calls are TRBV15 and TRBJ2-2; D unclear. CDR3 length: 17 residues. Germline assignment: CDR1 LNHNV and CDR2 YYDKDF (reference sequence). The V and J ends lost 0 bases and 5 bases respectively, with 16 bases between them. The CDR3 here is CATSRDPVRSFTGELFF. CDR3 nucleotides: TGTGCCACCAGCAGAGATCCAGTCCGATCTTTTACCGGGGAGCTGTTTTTT. Complete variable domain (other parts from reference TRBV15 and TRBJ2-2): DAMVIQNPRYQVTQFGKPVTLSCSQTLNHNVMYWYQQKSSQAPKLLFHYYDKDFNNEADTPDNFQSRRPNTSFCFLDIRSPGLGDTAMYLCATSRDPVRSFTGELFFGEGSRLTVL.

This rearrangement joins TRBV2 to TRBJ1-5; no definite D call. This CDR3 is 14 amino acids long. Trimming removed 1 base from V and 1 base from J, with 5 bases in between. Germline V gives CDR1 SNHLY, CDR2 FYNNEI. CDR3 amino acids: CASSEGDSNQPQHF. The CDR3 DNA reads TGTGCCAGCAGTGAAGGAGACAGCAATCAGCCCCAGCATTTT. Full variable domain (outside the CDR3, taken from reference TRBV2 and TRBJ1-5): EPEVTQTPSHQVTQMGQEVILRCVPISNHLYFYWYRQILGQKVEFLVSFYNNEISEKSEIFDDQFSVERPDGSNFTLKIRSTKLEDSAMYFCASSEGDSNQPQHFGDGTRLSIL.

This clone was seen once. The chain carries TRBV10-3 and TRBJ2-6; 11 nucleotides align to TRBD1. CDR3 length equals 16 residues. With V trimmed by 11 bases and J by 4 bases, 10 bases remained unmatched. CDR1 and CDR2 from the germline V gene are ENHRY and SYGVKD. As DNA, the CDR3 is TGTGCCGGAAGGTCGGACAGGGGGCCCGGGGCCAACGTCCTGACTTTC. It is translated as CAGRSDRGPGANVLTF.

The J gene is TRBJ2-5, the V gene TRBV6-5; either TRBD1 or TRBD2 may fit D (5 bases each). Trimming took off 2 bases at V and 7 bases at J, with 14 bases between the two ends. This CDR3 spans 14 amino acids. CDR1 is MNHEY and CDR2 is SVGAGI in the germline V gene. The chain's CDR3 is CASSYRRGRGTQYF. Written as DNA, the CDR3 is TGTGCCAGCAGTTACCGACGGGGCAGAGGGACCCAGTACTTC.

The chain uses TRBV12-2 and TRBJ2-7; the table gives TRBD2 as D, unverified against the DNA. TRBV12-2 is a pseudogene locus. There are 16 residues in the CDR3. The chain's CDR3 is CASRLETSGGVYEQYF. The CDR3 coding sequence is TGTGCAAGTCGGTTAGAGACTAGCGGGGGAGTCTACGAGCAGTACTTC.

The sample holds one count of this clone. V gene TRBV19 combines with J gene TRBJ1-6; no clear D. Trimming pared 5 bases from V and 9 bases from J, leaving 11 bases between. There are 13 residues in the CDR3. From germline, CDR1 is LNHDA and CDR2 SQIVND (reference sequence). The CDR3 loop is CASSPGGVSPLHF. DNA for the CDR3: TGTGCCAGTAGTCCGGGTGGGGTTTCACCCCTCCACTTT.

V gene TRBV6-5 combines with J gene TRBJ1-4; D is ambiguous. The ends were cut back, 6 bases at V and 10 bases at J, with 12 bases in the middle. The CDR3 sequence is 12 residues long. Germline-derived CDR1 and CDR2 are MNHEY and SVGAGI. The CDR3 region is CASSGLDGKLFF. Here the CDR3 DNA reads TGTGCCAGCAGCGGTCTAGATGGAAAACTGTTTTTT.

The rearrangement joins TRBV7-2 to TRBJ2-5; no definite D call. Germline CDR1 and CDR2: SGHTA and FQGNSA. The ends were cut back, 7 bases at V and 4 bases at J, with 16 bases in the middle. This CDR3 spans 14 amino acids. CDR3 sequence (DNA): TGTGCCAGCACCCCCGGACGCCAAACAGAGACCCAGTACTTC. The encoded protein is CASTPGRQTETQYF. Full variable domain (outside the CDR3, taken from reference TRBV7-2 and TRBJ2-5): GAGVSQSPSNKVTEKGKDVELRCDPISGHTALYWYRQSLGQGLEFLIYFQGNSAPDKSGLPSDRFSAERTGGSVSTLTIQRTQQEDSAVYLCASTPGRQTETQYFGPGTRLLVL.

The V gene is TRBV7-9, the J gene TRBJ2-1; 8 nucleotides match TRBD2. The CDR3 runs to 17 residues. The junction had 15 bases not matched to a gene; V was cut back by 5 bases and J by 6 bases. CDR1 and CDR2 (germline): SEHNR, FQNEAQ (reference sequence). The CDR3 protein is CASSPPGGAANGNEQFF. The CDR3 DNA follows: TGTGCCAGCAGCCCCCCCGGGGGGGCCGCTAACGGCAATGAGCAGTTCTTC.

V gene TRBV19 combines with J gene TRBJ1-4, with TRBD1 as a possible D gene (5 bases). Germline V gives CDR1 LNHDA, CDR2 SQIVND (reference sequence). V gave up 9 bases and J gave up 8 bases, with 19 bases separating them. The CDR3 sequence is 14 residues long. The CDR3, as DNA: TGTGCCAGCAGTCTGACAGTCGGCTACGAAAAACTGTTTTTT. As protein: CASSLTVGYEKLFF.

The chain combines TRBV9 with TRBJ1-1; 8 bases are shared with TRBD1. Germline-derived CDR1 and CDR2 are SGDLS and YYNGEE. The J segment lost 4 bases and the V segment lost 0 bases, leaving 5 bases of the junction unmatched. This CDR3 contains 15 residues. The CDR3 coding sequence is TGTGCCAGCAGCGTAGGGGCAGGGGGCCCCACTGAAGCTTTCTTT. Translating it yields CASSVGAGGPTEAFF.

This chain links TRBV19 with TRBJ2-3; 11 bases fit TRBD2. The CDR3 consists of 17 residues. Looked up from germline, CDR1 is LNHDA and CDR2 is SQIVND (reference sequence). Trimming cost V 5 bases and J 3 bases; bases outside gene matches: 10. The DNA of the CDR3 is TGTGCCAGTAGTGTTAGCGGGGGGGCAAAGAAGACAGATACGCAGTATTTT. It is translated as CASSVSGGAKKTDTQYF.

The V call is TRBV7-7, the J call TRBJ1-2, with unresolved D. CDR1 and CDR2 (germline): SSHAT, FNYEAQ (reference sequence). Trimming removed 1 base from V and 10 bases from J, with 10 bases in between. The CDR3 is 12 residues long. The CDR3, as DNA: TGTGCCAGCAGCTTAGTGGAAGGGTCCTACACCTTC. Amino acid sequence: CASSLVEGSYTF. The full variable domain, completed using reference TRBV7-7 and TRBJ1-2, is GAGVSQSPRYKVTKRGQDVTLRCDPISSHATLYWYQQALGQGPEFLTYFNYEAQPDKSGLPSDRFSAERPEGSISTLTIQRTEQRDSAMYRCASSLVEGSYTFGSGTRLTVV.

This chain links TRBV4-3 with TRBJ2-7, with TRBD1 matching over 7 bases. Germline CDR1 is LGHNA and CDR2 is YSLEER. The V and J ends lost 0 bases and 3 bases, in that order; junction bases with no gene match: 8. There are 16 residues in the CDR3. CDR3 sequence (DNA): TGCGCCAGCAGCCAAGATTGGGGCTCAGGGGGCTACGAGCAGTACTTC. Amino acids: CASSQDWGSGGYEQYF.

The rearrangement uses TRBV30 and TRBJ1-5; 8 bases agree with TRBD1. Germline CDR1 GTSNPN, CDR2 SVGIG (reference sequence). This CDR3 is built from 13 residues. V lost 3 bases and J lost 4; bases outside the gene matches: 2. The CDR3 nucleotides are TGTGCCTGGAGCCAGGGGGCGAATCAGCCCCAGCATTTT. Translation gives CAWSQGANQPQHF.